The 8 T cell receptor beta chains in this list originate from one sample, sequenced in a study of response to subunit inactivated influenza vaccine. TCRdb redid the calling of the RT-PCR reads with MiXCR, one entry per CDR3 protein. The repertoire has roughly 650,000 distinct CDR3 sequences, about 15% of them found once; the top ten carry approximately 7.6%. The sample here was PBMCs from blood, taken around two weeks before vaccination. The source of these receptors is a man aged 50 or older who received an inactivated influenza vaccine.

This clonotype was seen only a few times. The V and J genes are TRBV20-1 and TRBJ2-7; TRBD2 matches at 7 bases. Germline V gene sequence: CDR1 DFQATT, CDR2 SNEGSKA (reference sequence). V shed 3 bases, J shed 0 bases, and the junction held 11 bases outside the gene matches. CDR3 length: 16 residues. CDR3 region: CSASGARLADSYEQYF. The DNA of the CDR3 is TGCAGTGCTAGCGGGGCCAGGCTAGCGGACTCCTACGAGCAGTACTTC.

This rearrangement joins TRBV7-6 to TRBJ2-3, with 9 bases that match TRBD2. Trimming at V came to 2 bases and at J to 2 bases, leaving 2 bases not matched to a gene. CDR1 and CDR2 from the germline V gene are SGHVS and FNYEAQ. This CDR3 is 15 amino acids long. The CDR3 sequence: CASSLSGGPTDTQYF. CDR3 bases: TGTGCCAGCAGCTTAAGCGGGGGGCCCACAGATACGCAGTATTTT.

The rearrangement links TRBV10-3 to TRBJ1-6; D is ambiguous. Germline-derived CDR1 and CDR2 are ENHRY and SYGVKD. CDR3 length: 14 amino acids. Trimming removed 6 bases from V and 4 bases from J, with 10 bases in between. The DNA of the CDR3 is TGTGCCATCAGGGAAACAGAGTATAATTCACCCCTCCACTTT. Translated, it gives CAIRETEYNSPLHF.

This rearrangement joins TRBV15 to TRBJ2-5; 12 positions match TRBD1. The CDR3 length is 16 residues. V shed 5 bases and J 4 bases; nucleotides not matched to a gene: 8. Germline CDR1 reads LNHNV; CDR2 reads YYDKDF (reference sequence). CDR3 DNA sequence: TGTGCCACCAGCGGTACCGGGACAGGGGGCTTAGAGACCCAGTACTTC. This encodes CATSGTGTGGLETQYF.

The CDR3 DNA reads as TGTGCCAGCAGCTTGATCGGCTTTCAAGAGACCCAGTACTTC. Its protein is CASSLIGFQETQYF. The chain links TRBV7-7 to TRBJ2-5; D not resolved. Germline V gives CDR1 SSHAT, CDR2 FNYEAQ (reference sequence). The CDR3 is 14 amino acids. Trimming left V 3 bases short and J 2 bases short, with 10 bases between.

The V gene is TRBV29-1, the J gene TRBJ2-5; 9 bases match TRBD1. This CDR3 is 14 amino acids long. V dropped 7 bases and J dropped 5; count of bases not matched to a gene: 11. In germline, CDR1 is SQVTM, CDR2 ANQGSEA. The CDR3 region has the DNA TGCAGCGCTTCACAGGGGGCTGTAGGGGAGACCCAGTACTTC. It is translated as CSASQGAVGETQYF.

This clonotype appeared many times. The chain employs TRBV12-3 or TRBV12-4 and TRBJ1-5; no definite D call. The V gene lost 3 bases and the J gene lost 2 bases, with 11 bases spanning the gap. This CDR3 spans 15 amino acids. CDR3 protein: CASSLAARGNQPQHF. Written as DNA, the CDR3 is TGTGCCAGCAGTTTGGCGGCAAGGGGCAATCAGCCCCAGCATTTT.

This clonotype was detected a few times. The genes are TRBV7-6 and TRBJ2-3; D is ambiguous. Germline-derived CDR1 and CDR2 are SGHVS and FNYEAQ. The germline V and J ends were trimmed by 5 bases and 0 bases, with 9 bases remaining between them. The CDR3 has 14 residues. DNA of the CDR3: TGTGCCAGCAGCCCCCGGGCTAGCACAGATACGCAGTATTTT. Protein product: CASSPRASTDTQYF.